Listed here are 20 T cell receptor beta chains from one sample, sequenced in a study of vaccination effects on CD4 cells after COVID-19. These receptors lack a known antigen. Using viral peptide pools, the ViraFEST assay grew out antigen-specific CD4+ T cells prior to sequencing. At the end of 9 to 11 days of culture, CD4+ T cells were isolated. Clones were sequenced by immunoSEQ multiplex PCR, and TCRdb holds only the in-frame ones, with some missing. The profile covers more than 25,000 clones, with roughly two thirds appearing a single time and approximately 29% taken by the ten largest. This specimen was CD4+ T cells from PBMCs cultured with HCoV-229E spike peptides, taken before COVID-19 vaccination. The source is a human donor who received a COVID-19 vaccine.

CDR3 region: CASSRGQANQPQHF. The CDR3 bases are TGTGCCAGCAGCCGTGGACAGGCCAATCAGCCCCAGCATTTT. The chain carries TRBV3-1 (or the pseudogene TRBV3-2) and TRBJ1-5; 7 nucleotides line up with TRBD1. Trimming removed 4 bases from V and 3 bases from J; junction bases left unmatched: 3. Germline values: CDR1 LGHDT, CDR2 YNNKEL (reference sequence). The CDR3 has 14 residues.

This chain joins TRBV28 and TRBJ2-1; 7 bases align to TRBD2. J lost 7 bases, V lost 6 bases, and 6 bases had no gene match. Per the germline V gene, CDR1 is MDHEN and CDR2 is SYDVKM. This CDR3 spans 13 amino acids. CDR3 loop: CASRMGGGNEQFF. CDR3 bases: TGTGCCAGCAGAATGGGGGGGGGTAATGAGCAGTTCTTC.

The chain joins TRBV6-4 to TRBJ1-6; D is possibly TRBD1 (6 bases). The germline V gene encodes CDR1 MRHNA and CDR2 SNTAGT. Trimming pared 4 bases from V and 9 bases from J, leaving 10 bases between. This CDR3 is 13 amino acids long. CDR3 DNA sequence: TGTGCCAGCAGTGTGCGCAGGGGTTCACCCCTCCACTTT. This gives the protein CASSVRRGSPLHF.

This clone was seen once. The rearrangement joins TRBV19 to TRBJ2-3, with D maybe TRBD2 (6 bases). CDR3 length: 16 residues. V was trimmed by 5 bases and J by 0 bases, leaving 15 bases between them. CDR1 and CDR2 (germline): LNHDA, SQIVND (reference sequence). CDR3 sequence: CASSLEGSGSTDTQYF. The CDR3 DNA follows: TGTGCCAGTAGTCTGGAGGGGAGTGGGAGCACAGATACGCAGTATTTT. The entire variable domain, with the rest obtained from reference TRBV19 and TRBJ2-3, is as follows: DGGITQSPKYLFRKEGQNVTLSCEQNLNHDAMYWYRQDPGQGLRLIYYSQIVNDFQKGDIAEGYSVSREKKESFPLTVTSAQKNPTAFYLCASSLEGSGSTDTQYFGPGTRLTVL.

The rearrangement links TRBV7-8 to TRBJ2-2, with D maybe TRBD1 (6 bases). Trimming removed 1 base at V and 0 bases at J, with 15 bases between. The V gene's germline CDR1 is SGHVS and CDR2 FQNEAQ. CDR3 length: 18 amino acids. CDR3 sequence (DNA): TGTGCCAGCAGCTTAGGGGTTCCGGCAGGGGCGAACACCGGGGAGCTGTTTTTT. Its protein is CASSLGVPAGANTGELFF.

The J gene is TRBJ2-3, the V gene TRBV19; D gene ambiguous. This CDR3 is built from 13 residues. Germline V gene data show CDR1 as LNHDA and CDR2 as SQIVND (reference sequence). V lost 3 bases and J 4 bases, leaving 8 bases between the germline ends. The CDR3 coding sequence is TGTGCCAGTAGTATCGGATACGCAGATACGCAGTATTTT. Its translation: CASSIGYADTQYF.

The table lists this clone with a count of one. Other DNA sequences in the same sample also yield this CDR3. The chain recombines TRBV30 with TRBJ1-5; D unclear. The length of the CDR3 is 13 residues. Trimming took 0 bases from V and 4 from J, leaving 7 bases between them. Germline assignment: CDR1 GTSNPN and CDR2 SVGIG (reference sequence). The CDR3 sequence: CAWSVRGNQPQHF. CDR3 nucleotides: TGTGCCTGGAGTGTACGAGGGAATCAGCCCCAGCATTTT.

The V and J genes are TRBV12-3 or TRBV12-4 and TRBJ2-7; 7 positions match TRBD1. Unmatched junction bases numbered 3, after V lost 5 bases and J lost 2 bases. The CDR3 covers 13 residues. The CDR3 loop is CASSPGQTYEQYF. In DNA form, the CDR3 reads TGTGCCAGCAGTCCGGGACAGACCTACGAGCAGTACTTC.

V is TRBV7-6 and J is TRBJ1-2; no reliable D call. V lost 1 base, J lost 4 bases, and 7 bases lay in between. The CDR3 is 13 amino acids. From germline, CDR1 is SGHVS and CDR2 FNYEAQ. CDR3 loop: CASSLDATYGYTF. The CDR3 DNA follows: TGTGCCAGCAGCTTAGATGCTACCTATGGCTACACCTTC.

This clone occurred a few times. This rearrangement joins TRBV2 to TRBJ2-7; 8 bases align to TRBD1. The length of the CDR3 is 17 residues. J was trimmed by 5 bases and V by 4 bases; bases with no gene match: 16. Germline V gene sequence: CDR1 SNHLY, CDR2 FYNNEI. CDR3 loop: CASSGPQRDRLADEQYF. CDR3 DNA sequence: TGTGCCAGCAGTGGGCCCCAACGGGACAGGCTGGCGGACGAGCAGTACTTC.

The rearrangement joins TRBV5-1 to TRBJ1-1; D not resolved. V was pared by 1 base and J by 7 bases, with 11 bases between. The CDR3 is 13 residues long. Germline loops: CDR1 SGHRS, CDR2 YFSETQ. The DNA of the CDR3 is TGCGCCAGCAGCTTGTCCGGCCTAGATGAAGCTTTCTTT. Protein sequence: CASSLSGLDEAFF.

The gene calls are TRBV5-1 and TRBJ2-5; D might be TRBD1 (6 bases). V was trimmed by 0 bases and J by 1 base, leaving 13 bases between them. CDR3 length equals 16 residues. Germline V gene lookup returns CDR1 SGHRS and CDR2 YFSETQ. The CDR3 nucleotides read TGCGCCAGCAGCTTGGCCTACAGGGTGGCCCAAGAGACCCAGTACTTC. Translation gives CASSLAYRVAQETQYF.

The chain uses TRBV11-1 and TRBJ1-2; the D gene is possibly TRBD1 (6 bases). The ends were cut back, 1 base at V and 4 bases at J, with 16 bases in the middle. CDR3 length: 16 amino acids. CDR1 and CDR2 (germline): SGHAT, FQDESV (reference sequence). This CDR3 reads CASSLEPWGAGYGYTF. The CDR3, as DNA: TGTGCCAGCAGCTTAGAGCCCTGGGGGGCTGGCTATGGCTACACCTTC.

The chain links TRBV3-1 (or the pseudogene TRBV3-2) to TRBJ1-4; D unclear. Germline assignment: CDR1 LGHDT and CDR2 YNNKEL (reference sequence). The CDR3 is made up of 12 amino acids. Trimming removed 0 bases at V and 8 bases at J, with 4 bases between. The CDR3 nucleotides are TGTGCCAGCAGCCAAGACCGGGAAAAACTGTTTTTT. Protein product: CASSQDREKLFF.

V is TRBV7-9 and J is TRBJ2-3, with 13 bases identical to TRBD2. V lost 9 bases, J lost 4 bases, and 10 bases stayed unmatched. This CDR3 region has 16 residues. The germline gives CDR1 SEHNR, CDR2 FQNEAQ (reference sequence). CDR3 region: CASSPGLAGLADTQYF. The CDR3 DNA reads TGTGCCAGTTCACCGGGACTAGCGGGGTTGGCAGATACGCAGTATTTT.

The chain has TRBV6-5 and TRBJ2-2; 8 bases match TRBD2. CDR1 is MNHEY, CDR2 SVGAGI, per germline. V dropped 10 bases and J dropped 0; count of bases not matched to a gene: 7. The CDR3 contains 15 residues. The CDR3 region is CATGREASNTGELFF. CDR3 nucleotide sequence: TGTGCCACCGGGAGGGAGGCCTCGAACACCGGGGAGCTGTTTTTT.

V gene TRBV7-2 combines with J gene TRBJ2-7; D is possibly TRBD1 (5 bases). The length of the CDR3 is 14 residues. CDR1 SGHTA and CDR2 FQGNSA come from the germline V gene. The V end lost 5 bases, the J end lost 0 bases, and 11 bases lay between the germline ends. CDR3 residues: CASSLQDGSYEQYF. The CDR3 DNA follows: TGTGCCAGCAGCCTACAGGACGGCTCCTACGAGCAGTACTTC.

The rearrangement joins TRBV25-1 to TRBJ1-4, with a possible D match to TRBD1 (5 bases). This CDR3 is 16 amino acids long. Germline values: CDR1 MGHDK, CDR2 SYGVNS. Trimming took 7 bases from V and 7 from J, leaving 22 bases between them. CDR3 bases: TGTGCCAGCAAAGGGAGAAAGACAGAATTCGGTGAAAAACTGTTTTTT. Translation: CASKGRKTEFGEKLFF.

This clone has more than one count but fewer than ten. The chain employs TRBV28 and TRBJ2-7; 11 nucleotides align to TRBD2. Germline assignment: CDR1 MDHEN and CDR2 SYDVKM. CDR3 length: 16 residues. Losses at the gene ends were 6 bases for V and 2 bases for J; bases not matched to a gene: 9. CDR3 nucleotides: TGTGCCAGCAGCCGACTAGCGGGAAGTAGGGCCTACGAGCAGTACTTC. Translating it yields CASSRLAGSRAYEQYF.

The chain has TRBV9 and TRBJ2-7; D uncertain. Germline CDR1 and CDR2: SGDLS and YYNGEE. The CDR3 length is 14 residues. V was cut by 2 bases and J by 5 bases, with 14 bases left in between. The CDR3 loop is CASSVDPSRDEQYF. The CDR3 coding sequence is TGTGCCAGCAGCGTTGACCCGTCTAGAGACGAGCAGTACTTC.